The next 6 T cell receptor beta chains were all read from a single sample in a study of blood T cell repertoires in COVID-19. The protocol was immunoSEQ multiplex PCR, while the TCRdb copy is restricted to in-frame clones and leaves out a portion. The sample lists a few hundred thousand clones, roughly 89% occurring once. The sequenced sample was peripheral blood. These receptor sequences come from a man in his thirties or forties with acute or convalescent COVID-19.

The chain recombines TRBV10-2 with TRBJ2-1; D remains ambiguous. Trimming stripped 6 bases from V and 12 bases from J, with 12 bases between. CDR1 is WSHSY, CDR2 SAAADI, per germline. The CDR3 covers 11 residues. CDR3 sequence reads: CASRDPWAQFF. CDR3 bases: TGCGCCAGCAGAGACCCCTGGGCGCAGTTCTTC.

Note on this clone: The sample has other DNA sequences that encode this CDR3 too. The rearrangement joins TRBV28 to TRBJ2-3; D possibly corresponds to TRBD1 (7 bases). Trimming left V 5 bases short and J 0 bases short, with 12 bases between. Germline V gene lookup returns CDR1 MDHEN and CDR2 SYDVKM. This CDR3 spans 15 amino acids. In DNA form, the CDR3 reads TGTGCCAGCAGTCAGACAGGGACTAGCACAGATACGCAGTATTTT. Translation: CASSQTGTSTDTQYF.

This chain joins TRBV28 and TRBJ1-4; D ambiguous. This CDR3 has 15 amino acids. Germline CDR1 is MDHEN and CDR2 is SYDVKM. V was shortened by 7 bases and J by 0 bases, with 12 bases between the two germline ends. The CDR3, as DNA: TGTGCCAGCATCGGTGGAGGAGCAACTAATGAAAAACTGTTTTTT. Encoded protein: CASIGGGATNEKLFF.

The V gene is TRBV11-2, the J gene TRBJ2-1; TRBD2 aligns across 14 bases. The germline V gene encodes CDR1 SGHAT and CDR2 FQNNGV. The CDR3 spans 15 residues. J was trimmed by 9 bases and V by 5 bases; bases with no gene match: 6. The chain's CDR3 is CASSGGLAGGTEQFF. The CDR3 DNA reads as TGTGCCAGCAGCGGTGGACTAGCGGGAGGCACTGAGCAGTTCTTC.

J is TRBJ1-3 and V is TRBV18; the D is unclear. Trimming cost V 7 bases and J 4 bases, with 11 bases left between them. The CDR3 length is 13 residues. Germline V lookup: CDR1 KGHSH, CDR2 LQKENI. The CDR3 nucleotides are TGTGCCAGCTTGTCCGAGTGGGGAAACACCATATATTTT. It yields the protein CASLSEWGNTIYF.

The chain links TRBV11-1 to TRBJ2-2; 13 nucleotides line up with TRBD2. V shed 5 bases and J 5 bases; nucleotides not matched to a gene: 2. The germline CDR1 and CDR2 sequences are SGHAT and FQDESV (reference sequence). The CDR3 length is 15 residues. The CDR3, as DNA: TGTGCCAGCAGCGCGGGACTAGCGGGGACCGGGGAGCTGTTTTTT. Amino acids: CASSAGLAGTGELFF.